The present TCR beta chain was sequenced within a study of shared T cell receptors in the human thymus. Per germline, CDR1 SGHDT and CDR2 YYEEEE. The CDR3 is 15 residues long. V shed 0 bases and J shed 1 base, with 8 bases lying between them. The assay was immunoSEQ multiplex PCR, and TCRdb's table has in-frame clones only and misses some. The profile covers approximately 580,000 clones, with 78% appearing a single time and about 0.014% taken by the ten largest. Separately, the same data were catalogued under a study of human thymus T cells. That investigation notes: Apparent skewing of V and J gene usage characterized both thymic and blood repertoires.

This chain uses TRBV5-6 with TRBJ2-1, with D unresolved. Sequenced: thymocytes. This TCR was sampled from a boy in the first two years of life with a congenital heart defect. This CDR3 reads CASSLEARSYNEQFF. CDR3 DNA: TGTGCCAGCAGCTTGGAGGCCAGGTCCTACAATGAGCAGTTCTTC.